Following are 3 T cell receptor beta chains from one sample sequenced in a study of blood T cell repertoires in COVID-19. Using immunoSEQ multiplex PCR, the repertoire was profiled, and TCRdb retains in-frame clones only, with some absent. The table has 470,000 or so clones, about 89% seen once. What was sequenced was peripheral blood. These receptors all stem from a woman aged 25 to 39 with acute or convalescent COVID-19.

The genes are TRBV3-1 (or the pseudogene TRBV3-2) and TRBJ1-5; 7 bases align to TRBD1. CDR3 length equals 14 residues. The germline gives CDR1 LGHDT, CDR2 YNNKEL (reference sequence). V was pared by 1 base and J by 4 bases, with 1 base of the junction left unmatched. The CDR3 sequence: CASSQGTGNQPQHF. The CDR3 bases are TGTGCCAGCAGCCAAGGGACAGGTAATCAGCCCCAGCATTTT.

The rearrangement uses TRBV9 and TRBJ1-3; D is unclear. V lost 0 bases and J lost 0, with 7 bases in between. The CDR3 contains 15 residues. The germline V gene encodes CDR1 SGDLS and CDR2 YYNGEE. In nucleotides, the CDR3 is TGTGCCAGCAGCGTAGACGGGGTCTCTGGAAACACCATATATTTT. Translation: CASSVDGVSGNTIYF.

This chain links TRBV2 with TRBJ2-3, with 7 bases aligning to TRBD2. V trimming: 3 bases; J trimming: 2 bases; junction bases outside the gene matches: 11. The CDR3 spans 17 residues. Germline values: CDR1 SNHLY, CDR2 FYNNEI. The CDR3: CASSDLAKRGSTDTQYF. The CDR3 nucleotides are TGTGCCAGCAGTGATTTGGCAAAGCGGGGATCCACAGATACGCAGTATTTT. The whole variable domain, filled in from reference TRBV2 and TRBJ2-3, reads EPEVTQTPSHQVTQMGQEVILRCVPISNHLYFYWYRQILGQKVEFLVSFYNNEISEKSEIFDDQFSVERPDGSNFTLKIRSTKLEDSAMYFCASSDLAKRGSTDTQYFGPGTRLTVL.